This entry concerns a single TCR beta chain. The data were taken from a study of blood T cell repertoires in COVID-19. V lost 1 base, J lost 7 bases, and 16 bases stayed unmatched. This CDR3 has 17 residues. The germline V gene has CDR1 LGHNA and CDR2 YSLEER. Some clones are missing from TCRdb's copy, which holds only in-frame ones; the method was immunoSEQ multiplex PCR. Of 59,000 or so clones listed, approximately 87% are singletons. The chain couples TRBV4-3 to TRBJ2-7, with 7 bases lining up with TRBD2. This receptor was obtained from a human donor in a cohort sampled during active COVID-19. The source material was peripheral blood. CDR3 DNA: TGCGCCAGCAGCCAAGGGGTTGAAGCGGGGTACGCAGCGGAGCAGTACTTC. It translates to CASSQGVEAGYAAEQYF.